The source of this TCR beta chain is a study of T cell repertoires in cytomegalovirus infection. Study-wide results and caveats: There were carriers of CMV plus the relevant HLA, and cumulative public TCR beta family frequency identified them. The response measured ex vivo was dominated by TCR beta clonotypes (HLA-C-restricted and CMV-specific).

The CDR3 extends over 17 amino acids. CDR1 is SGHDN, CDR2 FVKESK, per germline. Trimming stripped 1 base from V and 0 bases from J, with 13 bases between. MiXCR was run by TCRdb on the reads, yielding one entry per CDR3 protein. Of hundreds of thousands of distinct CDR3 sequences listed, approximately 32% are singletons. This clonotype was picked up one time. Its specificity is not known. This TCR came from a human donor in good health (CMV status not recorded). Some clones in this sample may be carry-over from other donors' samples. V usage is TRBV14 and J usage is TRBJ2-1; D unresolved. This specimen was cultured CD8+ T cells from PBMCs, taken from culture after CMV antigen stimulation. CDR3 nucleotide sequence: TGTGCCAGCAGCCAAGTTTCAGGCAGAGACTCCTACAATGAGCAGTTCTTC. It translates to CASSQVSGRDSYNEQFF.